This TCR beta chain is from a study of T cells in Graves' hyperthyroidism and ophthalmopathy. Template material for amplifying TCR beta CDR3 regions consisted of RNA transcripts. Carried out on the TCR CDR3, a first-round RT-PCR used the HTBI primer set. MiXCR, run by TCRdb on the multiplex PCR reads, gives a single entry per CDR3 protein. The data show a few hundred thousand distinct CDR3 sequences, with around 20% seen just once and about 38% held by the top ten. Overall study results and limits: Also found in blood were most expanded thyroid clonotypes above 0.001.

This clonotype has ten or more counts. As yet, its antigen is unknown. Trimming pared 0 bases from V and 6 bases from J, leaving 3 bases between. Per germline, CDR1 MNHEY and CDR2 SVGEGT. The length of the CDR3 is 12 residues. With duration under 3 months, ophthalmopathy was active: Clinical Activity Score at least 3, NOSPECS at least 4. The gene calls are TRBV6-2 or TRBV6-3 and TRBJ2-1; no reliable D call. The clonotype originates from a man aged 18 to 30 with Graves' ophthalmopathy. Specimen: blood. The CDR3 DNA follows: TGTGCCAGCAGTTACTCCATCAATGAGCAGTTCTTC. This encodes CASSYSINEQFF.